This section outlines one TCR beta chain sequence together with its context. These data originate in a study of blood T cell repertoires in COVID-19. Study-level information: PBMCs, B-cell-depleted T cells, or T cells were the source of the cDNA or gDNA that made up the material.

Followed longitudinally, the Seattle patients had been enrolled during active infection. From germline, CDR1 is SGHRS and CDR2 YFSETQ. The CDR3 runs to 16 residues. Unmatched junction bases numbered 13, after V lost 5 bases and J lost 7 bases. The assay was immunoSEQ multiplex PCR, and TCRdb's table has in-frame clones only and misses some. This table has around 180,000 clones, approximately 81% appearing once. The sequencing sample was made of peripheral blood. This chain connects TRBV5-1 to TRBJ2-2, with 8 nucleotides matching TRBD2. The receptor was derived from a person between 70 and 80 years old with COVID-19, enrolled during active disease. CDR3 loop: CASSTLLSAGGGELFF. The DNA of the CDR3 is TGCGCCAGCAGTACTTTGCTGTCGGCGGGAGGCGGGGAGCTGTTTTTT.